This TCR beta chain was sequenced for a study of response to subunit inactivated influenza vaccine. A single record per CDR3 protein comes from TCRdb applying MiXCR to the RT-PCR reads. The sample lists around 580,000 distinct CDR3 sequences; about 15% were seen once. CDR3 length: 13 amino acids. V was clipped by 0 bases and J by 10 bases, with 10 bases between them. CDR1 DFQATT and CDR2 SNEGSKA come from the germline V gene (reference sequence). Sequenced material: PBMCs from blood, taken approximately 13 days after vaccination. This receptor was taken from a man in his fifties or sixties who received an inactivated influenza vaccine. The rearrangement uses TRBV20-1 and TRBJ1-6; possible D gene TRBD1, 5 bases. The chain's CDR3 is CSARDIEGSPLHF. The CDR3 bases are TGCAGTGCTAGAGATATTGAGGGGTCACCCCTCCACTTT.